Listed below are T cell receptor beta chains from one sample, sequenced in a study of cytotoxic CD8 clonotypes in ibrutinib-treated CLL. Measured with immunoSEQ multiplex PCR; TCRdb has only the in-frame clones, and not every one. Of 160,000 or so clones detected, about 88% appear once; the ten largest clones hold around 2.7%. The specimen comprised PBMCs, sampled at disease progression, from a patient treated with ibrutinib. All receptors derive from a human donor with chronic lymphocytic leukemia. Both conserved end residues are part of each CDR3. A D gene is named only where the DNA matches it firmly. A clone size is listed for some rows: how often the clone was seen (once, few, many), or a class if it is expanded.

v_call: TRBV18; clone_size: few; cdr3_length: 14; j_call: TRBJ2-7; d_call: TRBD1; cdr3_aa: CASSWDRFSYEQYF; cdr3_nt: TGTGCCAGCTCTTGGGACAGGTTTTCCTACGAGCAGTACTTC
v_call: TRBV11-3; clone_size: .; cdr3_length: 16; j_call: TRBJ2-1; d_call: TRBD2; cdr3_aa: CASSLTGGRARNEQFF; cdr3_nt: TGTGCCAGCAGCTTAACGGGCGGGAGGGCCCGGAATGAGCAGTTCTTC
v_call: TRBV2; clone_size: .; cdr3_length: 15; j_call: TRBJ2-7; d_call: TRBD1; cdr3_aa: CATGRPGQAMSEQYF; cdr3_nt: TGTGCCACCGGACGGCCAGGACAGGCGATGTCCGAGCAGTACTTC
v_call: TRBV12-5; clone_size: .; cdr3_length: 16; j_call: TRBJ1-5; d_call: .; cdr3_aa: CASGLVGDLSNQPQHF; cdr3_nt: TGTGCTAGTGGTTTGGTCGGGGACCTTAGCAATCAGCCCCAGCATTTT
v_call: TRBV7-2; clone_size: .; cdr3_length: 16; j_call: TRBJ2-2; d_call: .; cdr3_aa: CASSLAAVLGTGELFF; cdr3_nt: TGTGCCAGCAGCTTAGCAGCGGTGCTTGGCACCGGGGAGCTGTTTTTT
v_call: TRBV7-9; clone_size: .; cdr3_length: 13; j_call: TRBJ1-2; d_call: .; cdr3_aa: CASSPGSSYGYTF; cdr3_nt: TGTGCCAGCAGCCCAGGGTCAAGCTATGGCTACACCTTC
v_call: TRBV4-1; clone_size: .; cdr3_length: 17; j_call: TRBJ2-1; d_call: .; cdr3_aa: CASSHPSGDLAPNEQFF; cdr3_nt: TGCGCCAGCAGCCATCCATCAGGGGATCTCGCACCAAATGAGCAGTTCTTC
v_call: TRBV5-4; clone_size: .; cdr3_length: 15; j_call: TRBJ2-1; d_call: .; cdr3_aa: CASSRFYGADNEQFF; cdr3_nt: TGTGCCAGCAGCCGGTTTTATGGGGCGGACAATGAGCAGTTCTTC
v_call: TRBV9; clone_size: .; cdr3_length: 17; j_call: TRBJ1-3; d_call: .; cdr3_aa: CASSAWVGLAAGNTIYF; cdr3_nt: TGTGCCAGCAGCGCCTGGGTTGGGCTTGCGGCTGGAAACACCATATATTTT
v_call: TRBV5-1; clone_size: .; cdr3_length: 14; j_call: TRBJ2-1; d_call: TRBD2; cdr3_aa: CASRGLAGGNEQFF; cdr3_nt: TGCGCCAGCAGAGGGCTAGCGGGAGGGAATGAGCAGTTCTTC
v_call: TRBV6-5; clone_size: .; cdr3_length: 13; j_call: TRBJ2-3; d_call: .; cdr3_aa: CASSYRGTDTQYF; cdr3_nt: TGTGCCAGCAGTTACAGGGGGACAGATACGCAGTATTTT
v_call: TRBV18; clone_size: .; cdr3_length: 19; j_call: TRBJ2-3; d_call: TRBD1; cdr3_aa: CASSDDLSAGTGVTDTQYF; cdr3_nt: TGTGCCAGCTCGGACGACTTATCCGCCGGGACAGGGGTCACAGATACGCAGTATTTT
v_call: TRBV9; clone_size: .; cdr3_length: 15; j_call: TRBJ2-7; d_call: TRBD2; cdr3_aa: CASSVELAGIYEQYF; cdr3_nt: TGTGCCAGCAGCGTAGAACTAGCGGGAATCTACGAGCAGTACTTC
v_call: TRBV4-2; clone_size: .; cdr3_length: 15; j_call: TRBJ2-3; d_call: .; cdr3_aa: CASSQERTGVDTQYF; cdr3_nt: TGTGCCAGCAGCCAAGAAAGGACTGGCGTGGATACGCAGTATTTT
v_call: TRBV4-1; clone_size: .; cdr3_length: 17; j_call: TRBJ1-2; d_call: TRBD1; cdr3_aa: CASSQVGIGQGAFGYTF; cdr3_nt: TGCGCCAGCAGCCAAGTGGGAATAGGACAGGGGGCTTTTGGCTACACCTTC
v_call: TRBV6-6; clone_size: many; cdr3_length: 12; j_call: TRBJ1-5; d_call: .; cdr3_aa: CASSSRGQPQHF; cdr3_nt: TGTGCCAGCAGTTCCAGGGGTCAGCCCCAGCATTTT